This T cell receptor beta chain was recorded in a study of Graves' ophthalmopathy and Graves' hyperthyroidism. If patients had other autoimmune diseases, uncontrolled infections, pregnancy or lactation, they were excluded. PBMCs had their origin in fresh peripheral blood (approximately 9.7 ml). This clonotype was counted only a few times. The antigen is unknown. Whole-study results and caveats: A model of 13 signatures distinguished ophthalmopathy from stable hyperthyroidism at roughly 87% sensitivity and about 80% specificity.

RNA transcripts served as template for amplifying TCR beta CDR3 sequences. HTBI primers were used in a first-round RT-PCR, which preceded a second-round multiplex PCR. TCRdb re-derived calls from the multiplex PCR reads in MiXCR, one entry per CDR3 protein. In the table there are hundreds of thousands of distinct CDR3 sequences, 35% to 45% of which are singletons. This receptor was taken from an adult man with Graves' ophthalmopathy. The material sequenced was peripheral blood.

CDR3 amino acids: CASSLAQRGIQETQYF. The CDR3 bases are TGCGCCAGCAGCTTGGCCCAGCGGGGAATCCAAGAGACCCAGTACTTC. The V gene is TRBV5-1, the J gene TRBJ2-5; 7 bases align to TRBD2. V gave up 0 bases and J gave up 1 base; unmatched junction bases: 6. The CDR3 has 16 amino acids. Germline lookup yields CDR1 SGHRS and CDR2 YFSETQ.